This TCR beta chain was observed in a study of T-cell memory formation after mild COVID-19. Looking at the study overall: TCR clusters were mostly donor specific.

This CDR3 is 19 amino acids long. V dropped 4 bases and J dropped 7; count of bases not matched to a gene: 23. Germline V gene lookup returns CDR1 LGHNA and CDR2 YNFKEQ. This clonotype was detected many times. Its antigen is unidentified. MiXCR was run by TCRdb on the 5' RACE reads, yielding one entry per CDR3 protein. The table lists about 16,000 distinct CDR3 sequences, approximately 23% of them singletons. Notes on the study in general: Pre-infection memory showed some responding clones, and this suggested that cross-reactive memory joined. Contracting CD4+ clones lay largely in CM and EM, with CD8+ ones residing in EMRA.

The sequencing sample was made of PBMCs or a T cell subset sorted from them (not recorded which). The sequence was obtained from a man aged 18 to 29 who had mild COVID-19 (a few samples of this study predate the infection). Cell type and time point are not known. The chain combines TRBV4-2 with TRBJ2-5, with TRBD1 identical over 8 bases. CDR3 bases: TGTGCCAGCAGCCCAGGGGGCCTCGGTTTTCGCGGGGTACTTAGGACCCAGTACTTC. Its protein product is CASSPGGLGFRGVLRTQYF.